This T cell receptor (beta chain) was identified in a study of CD8+ T cells in alopecia areata (dated by TCRdb to about 2018). Background for the entire study: Treated patients were enrolled in an open-label pilot trial of oral tofacitinib at 5 to 10 mg twice daily for moderate-to-severe alopecia areata. Amplification of TCRbeta CDR3 regions was done by immunoSEQ multiplex PCR using 35 Vbeta forward primers and 13 Jbeta reverse primers. RNA was obtained with the PAXgene miRNA kit for fixed scalp, the miRNeasy kit for PBMCs, and the RNeasy kit for mouse skin. Scalp clonality was compared across normal scalp (n=4), patchy alopecia areata scalp (n=8), and alopecia totalis/universalis scalp (n=8). The study used high-throughput TCRbeta sequencing to examine T cell clonal expansion in alopecia areata, in both the C3H/HeJ mouse model and human patients. The SALT score, which quantifies the percentage of affected scalp surface area, was used to measure disease severity in treated patients. Tofacitinib was administered for 6 to 18 months, and 6 months of follow-up off drug were then conducted to assess delayed response and recurrence. Patients on tofacitinib were biopsied at baseline and after 4 and 24 weeks of treatment, and several of the patients also had a later scalp biopsy. On the human side, TCRbeta sequencing was run on scalp tissue and on sorted CD4+ and CD8+ peripheral blood T cells from healthy controls and from alopecia areata patients with either patchy or totalis/universalis disease. The full study reports these points: Because the treated cohort was small and had only one nonresponder, larger studies are needed to examine links between baseline CD8+ expansion and response. Unlike mouse skin, where gammadelta T cells dominate, normal human skin contains resident alphabeta T cells that get sequenced too, which complicates analysis of the scalp TCR repertoire. Shared TCR sequences between patients were less evident than in mice, which may be partly attributable to HLA diversity in the patient population. During tofacitinib treatment, many expanded lesional clones remained in scalp and blood, and this persistence may partly explain relapse after treatment is stopped. Tofacitinib significantly lowered scalp clonality and the number of expanded CD8+ clones among the top 100 scalp clones. Compared with normal scalp, lesional scalp had higher clonality and more expanded CD8+ clones, particularly in alopecia totalis/universalis, a pattern that suggests antigenic drive.

The label giving this sample's time point can be read as: around 4 weeks on oral tofacitinib. What this sample's treatment or condition label stands for: oral pan-JAK inhibitor, 5-10 mg twice daily. Lesional scalp punch biopsies and peripheral blood were collected from alopecia areata patients. PBMCs were isolated by density centrifugation and stained for CD3, CD4 and CD8, after which CD4+ and CD8+ T cells were sorted on a FACSAria. The protocol used for the library was the immunoSEQ multiplex PCR assay. For TCR sequencing, RNA was extracted from every sample and reverse transcribed into cDNA to serve as template. First-strand cDNA was synthesized with SuperScript III using a 2:1 mix of oligo-dT and random hexamers. A synthetic immune receptor repertoire was used to assess amplification bias, and residual bias was removed computationally. The authors processed their data as follows. Raw reads were preprocessed to remove errors, and CDR3 was defined according to IMGT conventions as the region from the conserved cysteine to phenylalanine. Clonality was computed by normalizing Shannon entropy by log2 of the number of productive unique TCRs and subtracting the result from 1. Whether scalp clones were CD4 or CD8 was inferred by matching scalp TCRbeta sequences against CD4 and CD8 repertoires sorted from blood. TCRdb stores this immuneACCESS table with in-frame sequences only. Part of the clones is absent; in the studies checked, under half of the shortfall reflects unresolved V genes, and no reason is known for the rest. The D gene and trimming were derived from the DNA, and the V and J assignments and clone size from that table. Within this sample are some 220,000 clones, with about 57% of them counted one time only. The ten top clones hold around 1.6% of the sample.

This clone was counted only a few times. It has no known antigen specificity. Per-nucleotide qualities are absent, and no much larger clonotype sits a single base away. Other DNA sequences within the sample encode an identical CDR3. Based on the germline V gene, the CDR1 and CDR2 sequences are SQVTM and ANQGSEA. The CDR3 starts with the cysteine, ends with the phenylalanine, and has 11 residues. Only the CDR3 part of the read is kept: 33 bases, read in frame from the first base. Between the V and J ends, shortened by 4 bases and 5 bases respectively, the junction contains 6 bases. Recombination linked TRBV29-1 to TRBJ2-1; the D gene is not confidently resolved. This receptor was obtained from a human donor with alopecia areata. The sequences come from CD4+ T cells sorted from blood, collected at week 4, from a patient treated with tofacitinib. In nucleotide form, the sequence is TGCAGCGTTGGACGTAACAATGAGCAGTTCTTC. Its protein is CSVGRNNEQFF.